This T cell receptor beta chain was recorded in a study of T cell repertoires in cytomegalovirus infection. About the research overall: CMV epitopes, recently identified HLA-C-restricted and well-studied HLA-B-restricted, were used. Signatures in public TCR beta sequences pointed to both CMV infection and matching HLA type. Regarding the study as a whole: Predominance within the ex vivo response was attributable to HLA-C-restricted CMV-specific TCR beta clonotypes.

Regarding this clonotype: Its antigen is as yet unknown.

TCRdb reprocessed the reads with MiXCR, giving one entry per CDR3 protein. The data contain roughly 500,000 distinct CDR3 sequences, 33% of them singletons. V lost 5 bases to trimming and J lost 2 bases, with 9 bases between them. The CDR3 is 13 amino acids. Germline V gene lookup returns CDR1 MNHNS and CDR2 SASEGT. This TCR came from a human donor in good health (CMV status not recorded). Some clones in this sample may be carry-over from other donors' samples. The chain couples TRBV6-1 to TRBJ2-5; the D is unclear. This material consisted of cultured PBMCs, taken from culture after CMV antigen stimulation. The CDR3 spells CASSRSAQETQYF. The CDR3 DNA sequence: TGTGCCAGCAGTCGAAGCGCACAAGAGACCCAGTACTTC.